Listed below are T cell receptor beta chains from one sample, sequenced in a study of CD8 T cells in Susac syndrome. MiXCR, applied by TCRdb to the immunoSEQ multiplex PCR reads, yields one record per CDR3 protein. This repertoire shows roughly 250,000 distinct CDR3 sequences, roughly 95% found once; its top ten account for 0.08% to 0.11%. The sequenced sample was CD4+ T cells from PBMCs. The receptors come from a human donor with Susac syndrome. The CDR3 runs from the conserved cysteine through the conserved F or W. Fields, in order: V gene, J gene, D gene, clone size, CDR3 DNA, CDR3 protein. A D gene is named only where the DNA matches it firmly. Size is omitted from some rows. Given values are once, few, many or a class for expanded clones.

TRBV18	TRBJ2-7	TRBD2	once	TGTGCCAGCTCTCCAGGGACTAGCGGGACCGCGGCCGCATACTTC	CASSPGTSGTAAAYF
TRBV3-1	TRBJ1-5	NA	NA	TGTGCCAGCAGCCAAGATGTCGGGGGGGGCCAGCCCCAGCATTTT	CASSQDVGGGQPQHF
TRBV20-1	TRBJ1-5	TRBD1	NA	TGCAGTGCTAGAGCCACCAGGGGGGTGAGACAGCCCCAGCATTTT	CSARATRGVRQPQHF
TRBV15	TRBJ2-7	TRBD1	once	TGTGCCACCAGTGGGACAGGGCCCGGGGAGCAGTACTTC	CATSGTGPGEQYF
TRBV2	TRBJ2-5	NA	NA	TGTGCCAGCACCGTCGAAATACACCAAGAGACCCAGTACTTC	CASTVEIHQETQYF
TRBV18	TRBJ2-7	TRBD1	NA	TGTGCCAGCTCACCGCCGATGACAGGGGGGCAGTACGAGCAGTACTTC	CASSPPMTGGQYEQYF
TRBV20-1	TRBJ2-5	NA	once	TGCAGTGCACGCCCCGGAGAAGAGACCCAGTACTTC	CSARPGEETQYF
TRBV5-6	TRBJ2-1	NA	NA	TGTGCCAGCAGCTTGGGAGGGAATAGGGGCAATGAGCAGTTCTTC	CASSLGGNRGNEQFF
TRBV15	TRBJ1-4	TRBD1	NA	TGTGCCACCAGCAGTGCTCCTAGGACAGGCGCTAATGAAAAACTGTTTTTT	CATSSAPRTGANEKLFF
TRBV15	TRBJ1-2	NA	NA	TGTGCCACCAGCAGAGAGTACCCACCAGGGCCTGATGGCTACACCTTC	CATSREYPPGPDGYTF
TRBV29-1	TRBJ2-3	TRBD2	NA	TGCAGCGTTGTCGGACTAGCGGGAGACCCCAGCACAGATACGCAGTATTTT	CSVVGLAGDPSTDTQYF
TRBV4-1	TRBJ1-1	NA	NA	TGCGCCAGCAGCCAAGTACGGGGGGCAGGCACTGAAGCTTTCTTT	CASSQVRGAGTEAFF
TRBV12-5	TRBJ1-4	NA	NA	TGTGCTAGTGGTCCTGGGACGGCTTCAAAACTGTTTTTT	CASGPGTASKLFF
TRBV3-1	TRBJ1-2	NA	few	TGTGCCAGCAGCCAGGGTAACTATGGCTACACCTTC	CASSQGNYGYTF
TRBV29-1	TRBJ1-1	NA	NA	TGCAGCGTTGATCGGGGGCGGAACACTGAAGCTTTCTTT	CSVDRGRNTEAFF
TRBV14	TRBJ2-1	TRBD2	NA	TGTGCCAGCAGCCAAGGGGTAGCGGGAGTACCGACCTCCTACAATGAGCAGTTCTTC	CASSQGVAGVPTSYNEQFF
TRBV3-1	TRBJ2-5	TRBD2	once	TGTGCCAGCAGCCAGGGACTAGCGGGCCGAGAGGGGACGCAGTACTTC	CASSQGLAGREGTQYF
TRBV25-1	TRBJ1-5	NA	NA	TGTGCCAGCAGTGACAGGGGCAGGATAGTTCAGCCCCAGCATTTT	CASSDRGRIVQPQHF
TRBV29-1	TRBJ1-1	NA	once	TGCAGCGTGGAAGGGAGAACTGAAGCTTTCTTT	CSVEGRTEAFF
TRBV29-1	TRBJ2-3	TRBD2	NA	TGCAGCGTTGAAGGGGGGAGGGCAAGCACAGATACGCAGTATTTT	CSVEGGRASTDTQYF
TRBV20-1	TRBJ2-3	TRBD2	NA	TGCAGTGCTTCGACTAGCAGATTCACAGATACGCAGTATTTT	CSASTSRFTDTQYF
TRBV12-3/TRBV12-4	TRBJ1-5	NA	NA	TGTGCCAGCAGACCAGGGGAAATTAGCAATCAGCCCCAGCATTTT	CASRPGEISNQPQHF
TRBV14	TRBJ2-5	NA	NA	TGTGCCAGCAGCCCGTACCCACAGGGAGGGAGTGAGACCCAGTACTTC	CASSPYPQGGSETQYF
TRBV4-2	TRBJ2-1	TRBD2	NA	TGTGCCAGCAGCCAAGTCGAGCGGGATAAGATATTGGATGAGCAGTTCTTC	CASSQVERDKILDEQFF
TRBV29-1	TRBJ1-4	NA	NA	TGCAGCGTCCCGGGAGGGCCTAATGAAAAACTGTTTTTT	CSVPGGPNEKLFF
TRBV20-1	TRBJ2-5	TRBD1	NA	TGCAGTGCTAGGGGGGGACAGGGGCAAGAGACCCAGTACTTC	CSARGGQGQETQYF
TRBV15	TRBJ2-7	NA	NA	TGTGCCACCAGCAGAGAGGGTATCTACGACGAGCAGTACTTC	CATSREGIYDEQYF
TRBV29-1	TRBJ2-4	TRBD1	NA	TGCAGCGTTCAGACAGGGGCCCTAGCCAAAAACATTCAGTACTTC	CSVQTGALAKNIQYF
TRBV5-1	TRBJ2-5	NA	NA	TGCGCCAGCAGCGGCGGCCGGGCCCAAGAGACCCAGTACTTC	CASSGGRAQETQYF
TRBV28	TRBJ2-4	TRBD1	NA	TGTGCCAGCACACCAGGGGGCATTCAGTACTTC	CASTPGGIQYF
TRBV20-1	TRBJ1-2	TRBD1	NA	TGCAGTGCTGGCTTTCCGGGACAGCGCAACTATGGCTACACCTTC	CSAGFPGQRNYGYTF
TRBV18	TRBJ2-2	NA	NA	TGTGCCAGCTCACCGAGGCTAGCGACCACCCCGGGGGAGCTGTTTTTT	CASSPRLATTPGELFF
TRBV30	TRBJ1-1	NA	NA	TGTGCCTCCCAGGGACCCAACACTGAAGCTTTCTTT	CASQGPNTEAFF
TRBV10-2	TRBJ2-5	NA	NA	TGCGCCAGCAGTGAGCTTGTCATGACCGGGGAGACCCAGTACTTC	CASSELVMTGETQYF
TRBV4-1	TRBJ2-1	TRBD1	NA	TGCGCCAGCAGCCAAGATTCTATCGACAGGGTTCGATACAATGAGCAGTTCTTC	CASSQDSIDRVRYNEQFF
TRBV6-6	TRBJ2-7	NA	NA	TGTGCCAGCTCTTTCGTCGACGAGCAGTACTTC	CASSFVDEQYF
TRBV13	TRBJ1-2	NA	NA	TGTGCCAGCAGCTTACTCGCCCGGCAGGGGTCGGGGTATGGCTACACCTTC	CASSLLARQGSGYGYTF
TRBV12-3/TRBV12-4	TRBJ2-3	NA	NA	TGTGCCAGCAGTCACTCCGGGACGGCAAGCACGCAGTATTTT	CASSHSGTASTQYF
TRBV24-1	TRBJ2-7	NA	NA	TGTGCCACCAGTGATGACAGCCAACCGAGGGGCGAGCAGTACTTC	CATSDDSQPRGEQYF
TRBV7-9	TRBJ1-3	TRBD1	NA	TGTGCCAGCAGCTTCGGGACAGGGAGCGGAAACACCATATATTTT	CASSFGTGSGNTIYF
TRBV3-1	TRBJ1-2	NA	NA	TGTGCCAGCAGCCAAATCGAGCAGGGGAAGAATGGCTACACCTTC	CASSQIEQGKNGYTF